This note documents a single T cell receptor beta chain sequence. CDR3 length: 14 amino acids. Germline loops: CDR1 SGHTA, CDR2 FQGNSA. Trimming shortened V by 5 bases and J by 0 bases, and 10 bases separated the two germline ends. Generated by immunoSEQ multiplex PCR, the TCRdb table keeps only in-frame clones and is missing some. This table has 70,000 to 85,000 clones, 92% appearing once. The record originates from a study of technical replicates of blood from several donors. V gene TRBV7-2 combines with J gene TRBJ1-1, with a possible D match to TRBD1 (5 bases). Sequencing was done on a sample of T cells isolated from PBMCs. The clonotype was recovered from a human donor in good health. For the CDR3, the DNA is TGTGCCAGCAGCACGGACACATTGAACACTGAAGCTTTCTTT. Its protein is CASSTDTLNTEAFF. Full variable domain (missing parts from reference TRBV7-2 and TRBJ1-1): GAGVSQSPSNKVTEKGKDVELRCDPISGHTALYWYRQSLGQGLEFLIYFQGNSAPDKSGLPSDRFSAERTGGSVSTLTIQRTQQEDSAVYLCASSTDTLNTEAFFGQGTRLTVV.